Below, 21 T cell receptor beta chains from the same sample are listed, as sequenced in a study of blood T cell repertoires in COVID-19 (TCRdb year 2020). The method was the immunoSEQ multiplex PCR assay. TCRdb took this table from immuneACCESS and kept in-frame rearrangements with V and J called. Such tables lack part of the clones; where checked against another copy, unresolved V genes explain under half of the gap, and the rest is unexplained. The sample table contains 50,000 or so clones; only one count was recorded for approximately 90% of them. 28% of the sample belongs to the ten largest clones. Sequencing was done on a sample of peripheral blood. These TCRs come from a human donor in a cohort sampled during active COVID-19.

This chain joins TRBV20-1 and TRBJ1-1, with a tentative D call TRBD1 (5 bases). Trimming pared 3 bases from V and 3 bases from J, leaving 11 bases between. This CDR3 has 13 residues. CDR1 and CDR2 from the germline V gene are DFQATT and SNEGSKA (reference sequence). The CDR3 nucleotides read TGCAGTGCTAGTACAGGAGGGGACACTGAAGCTTTCTTT. It is translated as CSASTGGDTEAFF.

The chain joins TRBV6-5 to TRBJ2-1; D is undetermined. Trimming took 0 bases from V and 0 from J, leaving 9 bases between them. The CDR3 has 16 residues. Looked up from germline, CDR1 is MNHEY and CDR2 is SVGAGI. Written as DNA, the CDR3 is TGTGCCAGCAGTTACTCTGCGGCAAGCTCCTACAATGAGCAGTTCTTC. It translates to CASSYSAASSYNEQFF.

The genes are TRBV19 and TRBJ2-4; 8 positions agree with TRBD1. The V and J ends lost 6 bases and 6 bases, in that order; junction bases with no gene match: 7. This CDR3 is built from 14 residues. Germline V gene lookup returns CDR1 LNHDA and CDR2 SQIVND (reference sequence). The CDR3 nucleotides are TGTGCCAGTAGCCTCGGACAGGGTTCAAACATTCAGTACTTC. It translates to CASSLGQGSNIQYF.

J is TRBJ2-7 and V is TRBV5-1; 7 bases fit TRBD1. Germline loops: CDR1 SGHRS, CDR2 YFSETQ. The V and J ends lost 1 base and 2 bases, in that order; junction bases with no gene match: 6. The CDR3 consists of 15 residues. CDR3 in amino acids: CASSLQDRDPYEQYF. CDR3 coding DNA: TGCGCCAGCAGCTTGCAAGACAGGGATCCCTACGAGCAGTACTTC.

The J gene is TRBJ1-6, the V gene TRBV28, with D maybe TRBD1 (5 bases). V was trimmed by 3 bases and J by 7 bases, leaving 13 bases between them. The CDR3 loop spans 15 amino acids. Germline V gene sequence: CDR1 MDHEN, CDR2 SYDVKM. CDR3 in amino acids: CASSFGQGENSPLHF. DNA for the CDR3: TGTGCCAGCAGTTTTGGGCAGGGCGAAAATTCACCCCTCCACTTT.

The rearrangement joins TRBV6-5 to TRBJ2-5; tentative D call: TRBD1 (6 bases). Deletions cut 11 bases from V and 2 bases from J, with 15 bases between. The CDR3 totals 13 residues. CDR1 and CDR2 from the germline V gene are MNHEY and SVGAGI. The CDR3 coding sequence is TGTGCCGGCTCCCGGACAGATCAAGAGACCCAGTACTTC. Its translation is CAGSRTDQETQYF.

The chain carries TRBV15 and TRBJ2-6; 9 bases match TRBD1. The CDR3 totals 18 residues. The trim removed 8 bases at V and 1 base at J, leaving 12 bases unmatched. Germline lookup yields CDR1 LNHNV and CDR2 YYDKDF (reference sequence). The CDR3 DNA sequence: TGTGCCACCTCCGCGCCGGGACAGGGAGTATCTGGGGCCAACGTCCTGACTTTC. Translated, it gives CATSAPGQGVSGANVLTF.

This clone occurred once. The genes are TRBV28 and TRBJ1-4; D gene unclear. Germline V gene lookup returns CDR1 MDHEN and CDR2 SYDVKM. The V end lost 7 bases, the J end lost 0 bases, and 12 bases lay between the germline ends. The CDR3 is 15 residues long. This chain's CDR3 is CASKIGVSTNEKLFF. In DNA form, the CDR3 reads TGTGCCAGCAAGATCGGGGTCTCAACTAATGAAAAACTGTTTTTT.

A note on this clone: A read error may be the cause here, since a much bigger clone is one base away. Other nucleotide sequences in the sample specify the same CDR3. Written as DNA, the CDR3 is TGTGCCAGCAGTTACTCGCGGGAGGGCGGCACAGATACGCAGTATTTT. Protein: CASSYSREGGTDTQYF. This sequence joins TRBV6-2 or TRBV6-3 and TRBJ2-3; 9 nucleotides align to TRBD2. From germline, CDR1 is MNHEY and CDR2 SVGEGT. V was pared by 0 bases and J by 1 base, with 2 bases of the junction left unmatched. The CDR3 is made up of 16 amino acids.

The chain recombines TRBV4-1 with TRBJ1-4, with 9 nucleotides matching TRBD1. V was pared by 0 bases and J by 6 bases, with 5 bases of the junction left unmatched. The CDR3 runs 16 residues. Germline-derived CDR1 and CDR2 are MGHRA and YSYEKL. This CDR3 is CASSQDFGQGYEKLFF. The CDR3 DNA is TGCGCCAGCAGCCAAGATTTCGGACAGGGGTATGAAAAACTGTTTTTT.

J is TRBJ2-2 and V is TRBV19; D is undetermined. There are 14 residues in the CDR3. Looked up from germline, CDR1 is LNHDA and CDR2 is SQIVND (reference sequence). The V gene lost 3 bases and the J gene lost 9 bases, with 14 bases spanning the gap. CDR3 sequence: CASSITHPPRELFF. CDR3 coding DNA: TGTGCCAGTAGTATCACACACCCCCCCCGGGAGCTGTTTTTT.

The J gene is TRBJ2-7, the V gene TRBV5-1, with 11 bases aligning to TRBD2. V trimming: 2 bases; J trimming: 3 bases; junction bases outside the gene matches: 4. CDR3 length: 15 residues. Germline V gene data show CDR1 as SGHRS and CDR2 as YFSETQ. CDR3 in amino acids: CASSFVLAGDYEQYF. Here the CDR3 DNA reads TGCGCCAGCAGCTTTGTACTAGCGGGGGACTACGAGCAGTACTTC.

This clone was observed once. V is TRBV5-8 and J is TRBJ2-7; TRBD1 matches at 7 bases. The CDR3 has 14 amino acids. Per the germline V gene, CDR1 is SGHTS and CDR2 is YDEGEE. Germline trimming cut 5 bases from V and 0 bases from J; bases unmatched to any gene: 5. CDR3 coding DNA: TGTGCCAGCAGACTGACAGGGAGCTCCTACGAGCAGTACTTC. Protein product: CASRLTGSSYEQYF.

This clone was recorded many times. DNA for the CDR3: TGTGCCAGCAGCATCCAGGACACCGGGGAGCTGTTTTTT. Translated, it gives CASSIQDTGELFF. The chain employs TRBV7-8 and TRBJ2-2; D uncertain. The CDR3 is 13 residues long. The V gene lost 5 bases and the J gene lost 3 bases, with 7 bases spanning the gap. CDR1 is SGHVS, CDR2 FQNEAQ, per germline.

This chain joins TRBV6-5 and TRBJ1-2; 8 nucleotides line up with TRBD1. Germline loops: CDR1 MNHEY, CDR2 SVGAGI. V shed 6 bases, J shed 6 bases, and the junction held 3 bases outside the gene matches. The CDR3 consists of 12 residues. The CDR3 bases are TGTGCCAGCAGCTCCAGGGGGCATGGCTACACCTTC. It translates to CASSSRGHGYTF.

The chain is built from TRBV7-9 and TRBJ2-2; no reliable D call. Per germline, CDR1 SEHNR and CDR2 FQNEAQ (reference sequence). V was cut by 7 bases and J by 5 bases, with 5 bases left in between. The CDR3 covers 11 residues. CDR3 coding DNA: TGTGCCAGCACCCCAACCGGGGAGCTGTTTTTT. Protein: CASTPTGELFF. The full variable domain, in which reference TRBV7-9 and TRBJ2-2 provide the parts outside the CDR3, is DTGVSQNPRHKITKRGQNVTFRCDPISEHNRLYWYRQTLGQGPEFLTYFQNEAQLEKSRLLSDRFSAERPKGSFSTLEIQRTEQGDSAMYLCASTPTGELFFGEGSRLTVL.

This chain joins TRBV9 and TRBJ2-3; 13 nucleotides line up with TRBD2. CDR1 is SGDLS and CDR2 is YYNGEE in the germline V gene. The CDR3 runs to 17 residues. V dropped 3 bases and J dropped 3; count of bases not matched to a gene: 7. Here the CDR3 DNA reads TGTGCCAGCAGCGAAAAAAAACTAGCGGGGGGGACAGATACGCAGTATTTT. The encoded protein is CASSEKKLAGGTDTQYF.

This chain uses TRBV7-8 with TRBJ1-2; TRBD1 agrees at 9 bases. The CDR3 is 15 amino acids. The junction had 10 bases not matched to a gene; V was cut back by 5 bases and J by 6 bases. Germline-derived CDR1 and CDR2 are SGHVS and FQNEAQ. In nucleotides, the CDR3 is TGTGCCAGCAGCCCAAGTAGACAGGGGGGGGATGGCTACACCTTC. This translates into CASSPSRQGGDGYTF.

The chain has TRBV7-9 and TRBJ2-1; D not resolved. From germline, CDR1 is SEHNR and CDR2 FQNEAQ (reference sequence). CDR3 length: 15 residues. The V end lost 5 bases, the J end lost 2 bases, and 13 bases lay between the germline ends. CDR3 in amino acids: CASSRNLAPYNEQFF. The CDR3, as DNA: TGTGCCAGCAGCCGAAATTTAGCACCCTACAATGAGCAGTTCTTC.

V gene TRBV9 combines with J gene TRBJ2-1; D may be TRBD2 (6 bases). The V gene lost 3 bases and the J gene lost 2 bases, with 12 bases spanning the gap. Germline V lookup: CDR1 SGDLS, CDR2 YYNGEE. The CDR3 sequence is 15 residues long. The CDR3 here is CASSERLGTYNEQFF. In DNA, the CDR3 is TGTGCCAGCAGCGAAAGACTAGGAACCTACAATGAGCAGTTCTTC. Combining the CDR3 with reference TRBV9 and TRBJ2-1 gives the whole variable domain DSGVTQTPKHLITATGQRVTLRCSPRSGDLSVYWYQQSLDQGLQFLIQYYNGEERAKGNILERFSAQQFPDLHSELNLSSLELGDSALYFCASSERLGTYNEQFFGPGTRLTVL.

This chain uses TRBV11-2 with TRBJ2-7; 11 bases fit TRBD2. The ends lost 6 bases at V and 2 bases at J; junction bases unmatched: 6. CDR3 size: 15 residues. The germline V gene has CDR1 SGHAT and CDR2 FQNNGV. CDR3 protein: CASRPLAGGPYEQYF. The DNA of the CDR3 is TGTGCCAGCAGACCGCTAGCGGGGGGACCCTACGAGCAGTACTTC. The full variable domain, its missing parts supplied by reference TRBV11-2 and TRBJ2-7, is EAGVAQSPRYKIIEKRQSVAFWCNPISGHATLYWYQQILGQGPKLLIQFQNNGVVDDSQLPKDRFSAERLKGVDSTLKIQPAKLEDSAVYLCASRPLAGGPYEQYFGPGTRLTVT.